The 18 T cell receptor beta chains presented below share a single source sample, sequenced in a study of regulatory T cells in long-lasting Graves disease. Building the TCR beta libraries relied on iRepertoire HTBI primers, and CDR3 regions underwent Arm-PCR. TCRdb analysed the multiplex PCR reads with MiXCR anew, one entry per CDR3 protein. The sample gives 400,000 to 450,000 distinct CDR3 sequences, around 24% of which show up once; about 26% is in the top ten. Time point indicated: persistent/refractory GD, antithyroid drugs over 5 years with positive TRAb. With RNA extracted from PBMCs as input, the TCR library was made. The sample here was peripheral blood mononuclear cells (PBMCs), taken when the disease was refractory, from a patient treated with antithyroid drugs. All receptors come from a female donor with Graves disease.

This clonotype was counted many times. This chain joins TRBV13 and TRBJ1-1; D ambiguous. The V gene's germline CDR1 is PRHDT and CDR2 FYEKMQ (reference sequence). V lost 6 bases and J lost 2, with 13 bases in between. There are 14 residues in the CDR3. The CDR3 DNA sequence: TGTGCCAGCAGTCTCCGTAGGGCAAACACTGAAGCTTTCTTT. Its translation is CASSLRRANTEAFF.

The CDR3: CASSIRGGGDYEQYF. In nucleotides, the CDR3 is TGTGCCAGCTCAATCCGAGGGGGAGGAGACTACGAGCAGTACTTC. The chain recombines TRBV18 with TRBJ2-7; tentatively, D is TRBD1 or TRBD2 (6 bases each). The CDR3 contains 15 residues. Per the germline V gene, CDR1 is KGHSH and CDR2 is LQKENI. V was clipped by 5 bases and J by 3 bases, with 17 bases between them.

CDR3 loop: CASSTRDGTYNEQFF. CDR3 DNA: TGTGCCAGCAGTACCCGGGACGGTACCTACAATGAGCAGTTCTTC. The genes are TRBV28 and TRBJ2-1, with D perhaps being TRBD1 or TRBD2 (5 bases each). Germline V gene sequence: CDR1 MDHEN, CDR2 SYDVKM. V lost 5 bases, J lost 2 bases, and 13 bases lay in between. The length of the CDR3 is 15 residues.

J is TRBJ1-1 and V is TRBV5-1; D possibly corresponds to TRBD1 (6 bases). This CDR3 has 13 amino acids. The V gene lost 3 bases and the J gene lost 5 bases, with 11 bases spanning the gap. Looked up from germline, CDR1 is SGHRS and CDR2 is YFSETQ. The CDR3 is CASSSAGVTEAFF. The CDR3 coding sequence is TGCGCCAGCAGCTCAGCAGGGGTTACTGAAGCTTTCTTT.

The gene calls are TRBV6-9 and TRBJ1-1, with a tentative D call TRBD1 (5 bases). Germline V CDR1 and CDR2: MNHGY, SVAAGI. The CDR3 contains 14 residues. V was clipped by 2 bases and J by 3 bases, with 10 bases between them. CDR3 coding DNA: TGTGCCAGCAGTTATAGATCGGGGGACACTGAAGCTTTCTTT. This codes for CASSYRSGDTEAFF.

This clonotype was detected ten times or more. The gene calls are TRBV20-1 and TRBJ1-2, with D maybe TRBD1 (5 bases). From germline, CDR1 is DFQATT and CDR2 SNEGSKA (reference sequence). This CDR3 region has 12 residues. V was shortened by 3 bases and J by 13 bases, with 18 bases between the two germline ends. CDR3 protein: CSARAGPDFGTF. DNA of the CDR3: TGCAGTGCTAGGGCGGGACCCGATTTTGGCACCTTC.

This clonotype was counted between two and nine times. The chain carries TRBV7-2 and TRBJ2-1; D not certain. Per the germline V gene, CDR1 is SGHTA and CDR2 is FQGNSA. V was cut by 7 bases and J by 0 bases, with 13 bases left in between. The CDR3 length is 15 residues. DNA of the CDR3: TGTGCCAGCACCCCCGAGTACCTCTCCTACAATGAGCAGTTCTTC. This translates into CASTPEYLSYNEQFF.

This clonotype was observed at least ten times. This sequence joins TRBV2 and TRBJ1-1; D unresolved. V lost 2 bases to trimming and J lost 2 bases, with 9 bases between them. Germline lookup yields CDR1 SNHLY and CDR2 FYNNEI. The CDR3 covers 14 residues. For the CDR3, the DNA is TGTGCCAGCAGTGAATCTATGGGTAACACTGAAGCTTTCTTT. Amino acid sequence: CASSESMGNTEAFF.

This clonotype showed up many times. This chain links TRBV28 with TRBJ1-1; weak D call: TRBD1 (6 bases). Per germline, CDR1 MDHEN and CDR2 SYDVKM. The V end was cut by 5 bases, the J end by 8 bases, with 18 bases between. The CDR3 has 14 residues. DNA of the CDR3: TGTGCCAGCAGTCGCAGTGGGGGGCAAAGGGAAGCTTTCTTT. Translating it yields CASSRSGGQREAFF.

This clonotype was seen at least ten times. The chain carries TRBV2 and TRBJ1-1, with unresolved D. The CDR3 spans 12 residues. Deletions cut 3 bases from V and 6 bases from J, with 8 bases between. Germline V gene sequence: CDR1 SNHLY, CDR2 FYNNEI. The CDR3 DNA sequence: TGTGCCAGCAGTGAGCAAAGAGCTGAAGCTTTCTTT. Amino acids: CASSEQRAEAFF.

This clonotype was picked up a small number of times. J is TRBJ1-4 and V is TRBV7-9; D is ambiguous. Trimming took 2 bases from V and 5 from J, leaving 18 bases between them. Per germline, CDR1 SEHNR and CDR2 FQNEAQ (reference sequence). There are 17 residues in the CDR3. This CDR3 reads CASSLPLAGSRNEKLFF. CDR3 DNA sequence: TGTGCCAGCAGCTTACCACTGGCAGGTAGCCGCAATGAAAAACTGTTTTTT.

In its sample, this clonotype was seen many times. The chain joins TRBV29-1 to TRBJ2-6, with unresolved D. The CDR3 runs 14 residues. Germline V gene sequence: CDR1 SQVTM, CDR2 ANQGSEA. The V end lost 1 base, the J end lost 2 bases, and 6 bases lay between the germline ends. CDR3 coding DNA: TGCAGCGTTGAAGCCTCCGCTGGGGCCAACGTCCTGACTTTC. Translation: CSVEASAGANVLTF.

In this sample, this clonotype turned up many times. CDR3 loop: CAISRGQPEQGTEAFF. The CDR3 DNA is TGTGCCATCAGCCGTGGACAGCCCGAACAAGGCACTGAAGCTTTCTTT. The chain has TRBV10-3 and TRBJ1-1, with D tentatively TRBD1 (6 bases). Trimming cost V 6 bases and J 4 bases, with 21 bases left between them. The CDR3 sequence is 16 residues long. Germline CDR1 ENHRY, CDR2 SYGVKD.

The genes are TRBV7-9 and TRBJ1-1; the D is unclear. The V gene's germline CDR1 is SEHNR and CDR2 FQNEAQ (reference sequence). The ends were cut back, 5 bases at V and 3 bases at J, with 16 bases in the middle. CDR3 length equals 15 residues. DNA of the CDR3: TGTGCCAGCAGCCCGACAAACCGGGAGGACACTGAAGCTTTCTTT. Its protein is CASSPTNREDTEAFF.

In its sample, this clonotype was seen a few times. This chain links TRBV28 with TRBJ1-3; D is undetermined. This CDR3 spans 14 amino acids. Germline V lookup: CDR1 MDHEN, CDR2 SYDVKM. Deletions cut 8 bases from V and 1 base from J, with 12 bases between. The CDR3 protein is CASRLSKSGNTIYF. The CDR3 coding sequence is TGTGCCAGCCGGTTATCAAAATCTGGAAACACCATATATTTT.

The genes are TRBV28 and TRBJ2-1; 8 bases align to TRBD1. This CDR3 is 16 amino acids long. Germline loops: CDR1 MDHEN, CDR2 SYDVKM. Germline trimming cut 7 bases from V and 4 bases from J; bases unmatched to any gene: 12. The CDR3 region is CASILGGTGPYNEQFF. As DNA, the CDR3 is TGTGCCAGCATTCTAGGGGGGACAGGCCCTTACAATGAGCAGTTCTTC. Drawing the rest from reference TRBV28 and TRBJ2-1, the complete variable domain is DVKVTQSSRYLVKRTGEKVFLECVQDMDHENMFWYRQDPGLGLRLIYFSYDVKMKEKGDIPEGYSVSREKKERFSLILESASTNQTSMYLCASILGGTGPYNEQFFGPGTRLTVL.

The chain combines TRBV2 with TRBJ1-1, with TRBD1 matching 8 bases. V dropped 3 bases and J dropped 1; count of bases not matched to a gene: 4. The CDR3 is 15 residues long. Germline V CDR1 and CDR2: SNHLY, FYNNEI. The CDR3 DNA is TGTGCCAGCAGTGACTCCGGGACAGGGAACACTGAAGCTTTCTTT. Its translation: CASSDSGTGNTEAFF. Supplemented by reference TRBV2 and TRBJ1-1, the full variable domain reads EPEVTQTPSHQVTQMGQEVILRCVPISNHLYFYWYRQILGQKVEFLVSFYNNEISEKSEIFDDQFSVERPDGSNFTLKIRSTKLEDSAMYFCASSDSGTGNTEAFFGQGTRLTVV.

This clonotype has just a few counts. The chain joins TRBV29-1 to TRBJ1-2; weak D call: TRBD1 (5 bases). This CDR3 contains 12 residues. The germline V gene encodes CDR1 SQVTM and CDR2 ANQGSEA. Trimming shortened V by 6 bases and J by 4 bases, and 12 bases separated the two germline ends. The CDR3 nucleotides are TGCAGCGTAGAAACAGGACGCTATGGCTACACCTTC. Translation gives CSVETGRYGYTF.